This T cell receptor (beta chain) was sequenced for a study of radiation and T cells in renal cell carcinoma (dated by TCRdb to the early 2020s). Turning to the overall study: Samples were obtained from a clinical trial, in which 15 Gy stereotactic body radiation therapy was delivered to primary renal cell carcinomas and nephrectomy was performed 4 weeks later. In total, fewer than 55 samples, comprising 26 tumors and about 27 peripheral blood samples, were subjected to TCR beta sequencing. Across all 55 or so samples, several million unique CDR3 nucleotide sequences, encoding 2,658,974 unique CDR3 amino acid sequences, were identified.

The CDR3 measures 13 amino acids from cysteine to phenylalanine. Here the CDR3 DNA is all that survives: 39 bases in frame from base 1. Taken from the germline V gene, the CDR1 and CDR2 loops are MNHNS and SASEGT. Between the V and J ends, shortened by 5 bases and 5 bases respectively, the junction contains 12 bases. In regard to this clone: Its antigen is still unknown. Nothing much larger sits one base from this clone, and base qualities are not available.

Read against the paper, the sample's time point label means: baseline pretreatment blood. The treatment or condition label here, explained by the study, means: 15 Gy SBRT to primary tumor, nephrectomy 4 weeks later. To follow tumor-enriched clonotypes, peripheral blood was collected serially from radiation-treated patients at baseline and again at 2 weeks and 4 weeks after SBRT. Renal cell carcinoma with clear cell pathology was present in all patients. Genomic DNA for TCR sequencing was prepared using the QIAamp DNA Blood Mini Kit (Qiagen). The analyses included just those samples that passed every quality control check. TCR beta libraries were generated from genomic DNA with the immunoSEQ kit, following the manufacturer's recommendations. Library preparation used a first multiplex PCR with proprietary primers, then a second PCR adding unique barcodes, with bead cleanups after each round. Each sample batch included a kit-provided positive control reaction and a negative control reaction. The final libraries were assessed on an Agilent 4200 TapeStation D1000 ScreenTape, pooled by volume, and quantified by qPCR. Sequencing ran on an Illumina NextSeq500 with a MidOutput 150-cycle cartridge, using 156 Read1 and 15 Index1 cycles with kit custom primers. The pooled library was loaded at around 1.1 pM with roughly 19% PhiX control spiked in. Regarding the original processing steps: Vendor-processed data were analyzed in R, with a clonotype defined as all T cells sharing the same CDR3 nucleotide sequence. For clone abundance analyses, frequencies were normalized to the 10,000 most abundant clones per sample. Public T cell clones, which averaged fewer than five per sample, were excluded before analysis. Tumor-enriched clonotypes and baseline blood-enriched clonotypes were defined as those with an abundance difference of at least 32-fold between compartments. A beta-binomial differential abundance model was used to identify clonotypes that expanded or contracted between blood time points. Tumor-blood repertoire similarity was measured with the Baroni-Urbani and Buser coefficient, and groups were compared using two-tailed Wilcoxon tests in R. In TCRdb, the immuneACCESS table is reduced to in-frame sequences with V and J assigned. These tables do not hold every clone; where another copy was compared, an unresolved V gene accounts for under half, and the others remain unexplained. The V and J calls and clone size are taken from that table; D and trimming were inferred from the DNA. The sample table holds about 130,000 clones, of which roughly 84% were seen once. 12% of the sample comes from the top ten.

Study-wide findings and limitations: Because pretreatment tumor biopsies were not available, the baseline intratumoral presence of clonotypes could not be determined. Because the trial had a single-armed design, the trial could not examine how radiation dose or scheduling affected the TCR repertoire. Changes in the blood repertoire were not tracked past 4 weeks after treatment. Top tumor clonotypes rose in blood from baseline to 2 weeks post-radiation, then contracted by 4 weeks, suggesting transient expansion of tumor-resident clones.

The TCR sequence derives from a woman aged 50 to 60 with renal cell carcinoma. The input for sequencing was blood, taken from a patient whose treatment included radiotherapy and nephrectomy. This chain is built from TRBV6-1 and TRBJ2-5; confidence is insufficient to name the D gene. The CDR3: CASSSRAAETQYF. The DNA sequence reads TGTGCCAGCAGTTCAAGAGCCGCGGAGACCCAGTACTTC.